The clone carrying this TCR beta chain is a singleton in its sample. The length of the CDR3 is 15 residues. V was clipped by 3 bases and J by 4 bases; unmatched bases: 7. Germline CDR1 reads GTSNPN; CDR2 reads SVGIG (reference sequence). The repertoire was sequenced with immunoSEQ multiplex PCR; TCRdb's copy has only in-frame clones and lacks some. The data hold about 190,000 clones, with about 88% observed a single time. The data stem from a study of blood T cell repertoires in COVID-19. This receptor was taken from a woman between 40 and 50 years old who had recovered from COVID-19. Sequenced input: peripheral blood. The rearrangement uses TRBV30 and TRBJ2-7; 12 bases are shared with TRBD2. CDR3 sequence reads: CAWRPRLAGDYEQYF. In DNA, the CDR3 is TGTGCCTGGAGACCTCGACTAGCGGGGGATTACGAGCAGTACTTC.